The 28 T cell receptor beta chains below were found in one sample sequenced in a study of T cells in Graves' hyperthyroidism and ophthalmopathy (dated by TCRdb to the late 2010s). The library came from multiplex PCR. Reads for this sample came from an Illumina HiSeq 2000. TCR beta CDR3 regions were amplified from RNA transcripts. For the first round of RT-PCR on the TCR CDR3, the HTBI primer set was used together with the Qiagen OneStep RT-PCR kit. The public reads were reanalyzed by TCRdb: fastp trimming at Q25, MiXCR alignment, in-frame beta chains only. Each CDR3 protein gets just one entry, which takes the most common genes and DNA from the rows behind it. This sample is represented by around 620,000 distinct CDR3 sequences; under 20% of them were singletons. The ten biggest clones cover about 3.8% of the sample. Sequenced material: blood. The receptors shown here come from a woman aged 25 to 39 with Graves' hyperthyroidism.

There are many counts of this clonotype. The J gene is TRBJ2-7, the V gene TRBV20-1, with 9 bases that match TRBD2. Germline V gene lookup returns CDR1 DFQATT and CDR2 SNEGSKA (reference sequence). Germline trimming cut 6 bases from V and 6 bases from J; bases unmatched to any gene: 12. The CDR3 loop spans 14 amino acids. DNA for the CDR3: TGCAGTGCCCCGCGCGAGCGGGGGGCTGTCGAGCAGTACTTC. The encoded protein is CSAPRERGAVEQYF.

This clonotype has just a few counts. The chain links TRBV29-1 to TRBJ2-2, with unresolved D. V was shortened by 6 bases and J by 6 bases, with 11 bases between the two germline ends. The germline CDR1 and CDR2 sequences are SQVTM and ANQGSEA. The CDR3 is 12 residues long. The CDR3 region has the DNA TGCAGCGTCCTAGACCCTTCCGGGGAGCTGTTTTTT. It translates to CSVLDPSGELFF.

This clonotype was counted ten times or more. The CDR3 reads CASSPDRGQPQHF. The CDR3, as DNA: TGTGCCAGCAGTCCCGATAGGGGTCAGCCCCAGCATTTT. The chain couples TRBV12-3 or TRBV12-4 to TRBJ1-5; D may be TRBD1 (5 bases). The CDR3 covers 13 residues. The ends were cut back, 5 bases at V and 6 bases at J, with 11 bases in the middle.

This clonotype has only a few counts. The rearrangement joins TRBV7-2 to TRBJ2-2, with a tentative D call TRBD1 (6 bases). Germline CDR1 and CDR2: SGHTA and FQGNSA. V lost 6 bases and J lost 1, with 9 bases in between. The CDR3 consists of 14 residues. The CDR3 bases are TGTGCCAGCAGTCAGACAGGGAACACCGGGGAGCTGTTTTTT. Translation: CASSQTGNTGELFF.

This CDR3 reads CASRGTGGLTQYF. The CDR3, as DNA: TGTGCCAGCAGGGGTACAGGGGGGCTTACGCAGTATTTT. The chain links TRBV6-2 or TRBV6-3 to TRBJ2-3, with 8 bases identical to TRBD1. The CDR3 is 13 amino acids. Germline trimming cut 6 bases from V and 8 bases from J; bases unmatched to any gene: 7. Germline V gene data show CDR1 as MNHEY and CDR2 as SVGEGT.

Comment on this clonotype: One end of the junction varies from germline; a read error may be responsible. The rearrangement links TRBV30 to TRBJ1-3; the D gene is possibly TRBD1 (6 bases). Germline V lookup: CDR1 GTSNPN, CDR2 SVGIG (reference sequence). The CDR3 is 14 residues long. CDR3 protein: CAWSRTDSGNTMYF. Written as DNA, the CDR3 is TGTGCCTGGAGTCGGACAGACTCTGGAAACACCATGTATTTT. Supplemented by reference TRBV30 and TRBJ1-3, the full variable domain reads SQTIHQWPATLVQPVGSPLSLECTVEGTSNPNLYWYRQAAGRGLQLLFYSVGIGQISSEVPQNLSASRPQDRQFILSSKKLLLSDSGFYLCAWSRTDSGNTMYFGEGSWLTVV.

The table lists this clonotype with many counts. The chain links TRBV3-1 to TRBJ2-7; TRBD1 might be the D (5 bases). CDR1 and CDR2 from the germline V gene are LGHDT and YNNKEL (reference sequence). The CDR3 totals 14 residues. Trimming took 4 bases from V and 0 from J, leaving 10 bases between them. This CDR3 reads CASSPDGASYEQYF. Written as DNA, the CDR3 is TGTGCCAGCAGCCCTGATGGGGCCTCCTACGAGCAGTACTTC.

This clonotype was counted ten times or more. This chain connects TRBV3-1 to TRBJ1-1; weak D call: TRBD1 (6 bases). Per the germline V gene, CDR1 is LGHDT and CDR2 is YNNKEL (reference sequence). V gave up 1 base and J gave up 4 bases, with 10 bases separating them. CDR3 length: 14 amino acids. The CDR3 sequence is CASSQAGHLTEAFF. In DNA, the CDR3 is TGTGCCAGCAGCCAAGCGGGACATCTCACTGAAGCTTTCTTT.

This clonotype was recorded at least ten times. This chain links TRBV7-2 with TRBJ2-5, with unresolved D. The CDR3 covers 12 residues. Trimming left V 3 bases short and J 4 bases short, with 6 bases between. Germline V gene lookup returns CDR1 SGHTA and CDR2 FQGNSA. CDR3 in DNA: TGTGCCAGCAGCTTTCGGGCAGAGACCCAGTACTTC. It specifies CASSFRAETQYF. Together with reference TRBV7-2 and TRBJ2-5, the CDR3 gives the full variable domain: GAGVSQSPSNKVTEKGKDVELRCDPISGHTALYWYRQSLGQGLEFLIYFQGNSAPDKSGLPSDRFSAERTGGSVSTLTIQRTQQEDSAVYLCASSFRAETQYFGPGTRLLVL.

This clonotype came up a few times. J is TRBJ1-2 and V is TRBV27, with D possibly TRBD1 on 5 matching bases. CDR3 length equals 14 residues. V gave up 3 bases and J gave up 0 bases, with 8 bases separating them. Germline CDR1 reads MNHEY; CDR2 reads SMNVEV (reference sequence). DNA of the CDR3: TGTGCCAGCAGTTTCCGGGGGTCTAACTATGGCTACACCTTC. Protein sequence: CASSFRGSNYGYTF.

This clonotype turned up a few times. The V gene is TRBV28, the J gene TRBJ1-2, with TRBD1 matching over 7 bases. J lost 4 bases, V lost 6 bases, and 8 bases had no gene match. This CDR3 spans 14 amino acids. CDR1 is MDHEN and CDR2 is SYDVKM in the germline V gene. This CDR3 reads CASSKTGMGYGYTF. As DNA, the CDR3 is TGTGCCAGCAGCAAGACAGGGATGGGCTATGGCTACACCTTC.

This clonotype was seen ten or more times. The J gene is TRBJ2-6, the V gene TRBV6-1; 8 positions agree with TRBD1. Germline CDR1 MNHNS, CDR2 SASEGT. V dropped 6 bases and J dropped 1; count of bases not matched to a gene: 2. This CDR3 spans 15 amino acids. DNA for the CDR3: TGTGCCAGCAGACGGACAGGGTCTGGGGCCAACGTCCTGACTTTC. Translation: CASRRTGSGANVLTF.

This clonotype was counted at least ten times. The chain uses TRBV12-3 or TRBV12-4 and TRBJ1-1; 8 bases line up with TRBD1. J lost 3 bases, V lost 6 bases, and 6 bases had no gene match. The CDR3 spans 14 residues. CDR3 in DNA: TGTGCCAGCAGCTTAAGGACAGGGTACACTGAAGCTTTCTTT. Translated: CASSLRTGYTEAFF.

This clonotype was recorded a few times. The chain links TRBV3-1 to TRBJ1-6, with D perhaps matching TRBD1 (5 bases). The CDR3 covers 15 residues. Germline CDR1 and CDR2: LGHDT and YNNKEL (reference sequence). V dropped 1 base and J dropped 9 bases, with 13 bases sitting between them. The CDR3 bases are TGTGCCAGCAGCCAAGTGAGGCAGGGTGGTTCACCCCTCCACTTT. Amino acids: CASSQVRQGGSPLHF.

The V call is TRBV3-1, the J call TRBJ1-2; the D gene is possibly TRBD1 (5 bases). The V end lost 2 bases, the J end lost 5 bases, and 12 bases lay between the germline ends. CDR1 LGHDT and CDR2 YNNKEL come from the germline V gene (reference sequence). There are 14 residues in the CDR3. CDR3 residues: CASSQQGLWYGYTF. DNA for the CDR3: TGTGCCAGCAGCCAACAGGGCCTCTGGTATGGCTACACCTTC.

This chain uses TRBV11-2 with TRBJ2-1; 13 positions match TRBD2. CDR3 length: 15 amino acids. CDR1 is SGHAT, CDR2 FQNNGV, per germline. V trimming: 3 bases; J trimming: 10 bases; junction bases outside the gene matches: 6. The CDR3 sequence is CASSLGLAGSEEQFF. DNA of the CDR3: TGTGCCAGCAGCTTGGGACTAGCGGGATCAGAGGAGCAGTTCTTC.

This clonotype was counted only a few times. The chain couples TRBV6-2 or TRBV6-3 to TRBJ2-7; 7 bases align to TRBD2. The germline V gene has CDR1 MNHEY and CDR2 SVGEGT. The CDR3 consists of 12 residues. J gave up 6 bases and V 6 bases, and 5 bases lay outside the gene matches. CDR3 in amino acids: CASSTGLSEQYF. The CDR3 DNA follows: TGTGCCAGCAGCACGGGACTAAGCGAGCAGTACTTC.

The V gene is TRBV30, the J gene TRBJ1-6; D gene uncertain. The germline V gene has CDR1 GTSNPN and CDR2 SVGIG (reference sequence). The CDR3 runs 15 residues. Trimming stripped 1 base from V and 7 bases from J, with 14 bases between. CDR3 in amino acids: CAWSGGQGLNSPLHF. The CDR3 DNA follows: TGTGCCTGGAGTGGGGGTCAAGGACTAAATTCACCCCTCCACTTT.

This clonotype was detected ten times or more. The rearrangement joins TRBV6-1 to TRBJ2-2, with D unresolved. Between the trimmed V and J ends, which lost 7 bases and 4 bases, there was a span of 10 bases. Germline V gives CDR1 MNHNS, CDR2 SASEGT. The CDR3 is 13 residues long. DNA of the CDR3: TGTGCCAGCACCCACCTGACCACCGGGGAGCTGTTTTTT. It yields the protein CASTHLTTGELFF.

As concerns this clonotype: The junction and the germline gene differ at one end; a read error may be behind it. The chain carries TRBV28 and TRBJ1-6; 11 positions agree with TRBD1. CDR1 and CDR2 from the germline V gene are MDHEN and SYDVKM. The CDR3 has 14 amino acids. CDR3 DNA: TGTGCCAGCACCTGGGGACAGGGGGATTCACACCTCCACTTT. Translation: CASTWGQGDSHLHF.

The chain is built from TRBV3-1 and TRBJ2-5; no definite D call. The germline V and J ends were trimmed by 0 bases and 6 bases, with 11 bases remaining between them. The CDR3 runs to 14 residues. The germline gives CDR1 LGHDT, CDR2 YNNKEL (reference sequence). The CDR3 DNA reads as TGTGCCAGCAGCCAAGAAGGAACGATGAAGACCCAGTACTTC. This gives the protein CASSQEGTMKTQYF.

This clonotype was seen many times. The chain is built from TRBV5-1 and TRBJ2-1; D is perhaps TRBD1 or TRBD2 (5 bases each). Germline V gene lookup returns CDR1 SGHRS and CDR2 YFSETQ. V was cut by 0 bases and J by 7 bases, with 14 bases left in between. This CDR3 comprises 15 residues. CDR3: CASSLGGYEGNEQFF. The CDR3 DNA follows: TGCGCCAGCAGCTTGGGGGGTTATGAGGGGAATGAGCAGTTCTTC.

This clonotype showed up just a few times. The chain recombines TRBV28 with TRBJ2-1; the D gene could be TRBD1 or TRBD2 (5 bases each). In germline, CDR1 is MDHEN, CDR2 SYDVKM. The ends were cut back, 6 bases at V and 10 bases at J, with 19 bases in the middle. CDR3 length equals 14 residues. CDR3 nucleotide sequence: TGTGCCAGCAGGATCGGGACGGAATTCGTCGAGCAGTTCTTC. Translation gives CASRIGTEFVEQFF.

This clonotype has at least ten counts. V and J are TRBV12-3 or TRBV12-4 and TRBJ2-7, with D hard to call. V lost 4 bases and J lost 3, with 10 bases in between. The CDR3 covers 13 residues. The chain's CDR3 is CASSYGEHYEQYF. CDR3 in DNA: TGTGCCAGCAGTTACGGAGAGCACTACGAGCAGTACTTC.

Comments on this clonotype: A much larger clone lies one base from this, so it may be a read error. V gene TRBV7-9 combines with J gene TRBJ2-5; the D is unclear. Looked up from germline, CDR1 is SEHNR and CDR2 is FQNEAQ (reference sequence). V lost 6 bases to trimming and J lost 2 bases, with 7 bases between them. This CDR3 is built from 12 residues. This CDR3 reads CASRLFQETQYF. In DNA form, the CDR3 reads TGTGCCAGCAGGCTATTTCAAGAGACCCAGTACTTC.

This clonotype has a count of ten or more. The gene calls are TRBV3-1 and TRBJ2-5; the match to TRBD2 covers 10 bases. CDR1 LGHDT and CDR2 YNNKEL come from the germline V gene (reference sequence). The CDR3 length is 17 residues. Trimming removed 3 bases from V and 0 bases from J; junction bases left unmatched: 7. The CDR3 protein is CASSHPSGRLYQETQYF. DNA for the CDR3: TGTGCCAGCAGCCACCCTAGCGGGAGATTGTACCAAGAGACCCAGTACTTC.

In this sample, this clonotype turned up a few times. The rearrangement links TRBV6-2 or TRBV6-3 to TRBJ1-5; D ambiguous. The V end was cut by 1 base, the J end by 4 bases, with 8 bases between. Germline assignment: CDR1 MNHEY and CDR2 SVGEGT. The CDR3 extends over 14 amino acids. Here the CDR3 DNA reads TGTGCCAGCAGTTACTGGCCGGAGAATCAGCCCCAGCATTTT. It is translated as CASSYWPENQPQHF.

This clonotype was picked up many times. The gene calls are TRBV7-9 and TRBJ1-1; D gene unclear. The V gene lost 2 bases and the J gene lost 1 base, with 8 bases spanning the gap. The CDR3 consists of 14 residues. Germline CDR1 SEHNR, CDR2 FQNEAQ (reference sequence). The CDR3 loop reads CASSLYITNTEAFF. The CDR3 DNA sequence: TGTGCCAGCAGCTTATACATTACGAACACTGAAGCTTTCTTT.